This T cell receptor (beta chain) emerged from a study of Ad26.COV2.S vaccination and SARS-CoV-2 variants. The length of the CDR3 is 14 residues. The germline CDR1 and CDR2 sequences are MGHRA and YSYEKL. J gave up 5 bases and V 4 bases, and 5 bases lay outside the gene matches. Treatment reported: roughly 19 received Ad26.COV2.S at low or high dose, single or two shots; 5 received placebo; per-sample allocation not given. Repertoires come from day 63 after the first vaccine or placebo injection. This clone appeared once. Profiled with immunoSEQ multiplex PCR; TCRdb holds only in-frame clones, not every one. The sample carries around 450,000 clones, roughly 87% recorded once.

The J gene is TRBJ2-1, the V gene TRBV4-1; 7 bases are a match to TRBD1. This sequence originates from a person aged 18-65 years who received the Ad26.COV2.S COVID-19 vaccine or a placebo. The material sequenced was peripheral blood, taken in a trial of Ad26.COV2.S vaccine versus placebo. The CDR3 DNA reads TGCGCCAGCAGCCCTTACAGGGGCGACAATGAGCAGTTCTTC. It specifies CASSPYRGDNEQFF.